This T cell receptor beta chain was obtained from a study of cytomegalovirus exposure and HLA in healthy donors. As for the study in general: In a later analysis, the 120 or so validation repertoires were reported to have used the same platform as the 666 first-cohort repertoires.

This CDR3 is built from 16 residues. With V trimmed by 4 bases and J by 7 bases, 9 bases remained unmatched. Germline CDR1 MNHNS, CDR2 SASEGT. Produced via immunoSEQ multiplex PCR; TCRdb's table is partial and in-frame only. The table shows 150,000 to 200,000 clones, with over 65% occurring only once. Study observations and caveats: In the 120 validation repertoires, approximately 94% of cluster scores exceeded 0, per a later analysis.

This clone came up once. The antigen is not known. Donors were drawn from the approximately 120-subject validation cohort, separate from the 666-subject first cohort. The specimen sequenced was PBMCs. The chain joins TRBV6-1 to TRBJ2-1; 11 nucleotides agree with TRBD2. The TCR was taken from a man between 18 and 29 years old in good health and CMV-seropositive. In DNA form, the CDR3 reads TGTGCCAGCAGTGGGGTTGGGACTAGCGGACGGAATGAGCAGTTCTTC. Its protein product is CASSGVGTSGRNEQFF.